The rows below give T cell receptor beta chains drawn from one sample of a study. From the 5' RACE reads, TCRdb called clonotypes with MiXCR, one entry per CDR3 protein. The table lists 55,000 to 70,000 distinct CDR3 sequences, 28% of them singletons. The sample was tumor-infiltrating memory CD4+ T cells sorted from the breast tumor. All receptors derive from a female donor with breast cancer. Each CDR3 is given with its conserved first and last residue. Each record gives: D gene, V gene, J gene, clone size, CDR3 DNA, CDR3 protein. A D gene is named only where the DNA matches it firmly. The size field is filled for only some rows; it gives once, few, many or a size class.

NA,TRBV5-1,TRBJ2-7,NA,TGCGCCAGCAGCCCCCGGATCGGACAGTCCTACGAGCAGTACTTC,CASSPRIGQSYEQYF
TRBD2,TRBV7-2,TRBJ2-3,NA,TGTGCCAGCAGCTTAGTCATGACTAGCAAAGATACGCAGTATTTT,CASSLVMTSKDTQYF
TRBD1,TRBV12-3/TRBV12-4,TRBJ1-6,NA,TGTGCCAGCAGTTTGGATCCCGGAGGACAGGGAGGCTCACCCCTCCACTTT,CASSLDPGGQGGSPLHF
TRBD1,TRBV30,TRBJ2-3,few,TGTGCCTGGAAACTACAGGGGGGCACAGATACGCAGTATTTT,CAWKLQGGTDTQYF
NA,TRBV27,TRBJ1-5,few,TGTGCCAGCAGCTACCGATCCCCACAGAGCAATCAGCCCCAGCATTTT,CASSYRSPQSNQPQHF
NA,TRBV29-1,TRBJ2-4,NA,TGCAGCGTTATAGATCAGTTAGCCAAAAACATTCGGTACTTC,CSVIDQLAKNIRYF
NA,TRBV15,TRBJ1-5,NA,TGTGCCACCAGCAGAGTGGGACTCGTTGGGGGCTGGCAGCTCCAGCATTTT,CATSRVGLVGGWQLQHF
NA,TRBV5-1,TRBJ2-7,few,TGCGCCAGCAGCTTGAGTTTTAAGGACGAGCAGTACTTC,CASSLSFKDEQYF
TRBD1,TRBV5-1,TRBJ1-2,NA,TGCGCCAGCGGTATAACAGGGGTTGGCTACACCTTC,CASGITGVGYTF
NA,TRBV21-1,TRBJ1-1,NA,TGTGCCAGCAGCAAAGTTAGGGACCTGAACACTGAAGCTTTCTTT,CASSKVRDLNTEAFF
TRBD1,TRBV20-1,TRBJ2-5,NA,TGCAGTGCATACGCCGGGACAGGACGTGAGACCCAGTACTTC,CSAYAGTGRETQYF